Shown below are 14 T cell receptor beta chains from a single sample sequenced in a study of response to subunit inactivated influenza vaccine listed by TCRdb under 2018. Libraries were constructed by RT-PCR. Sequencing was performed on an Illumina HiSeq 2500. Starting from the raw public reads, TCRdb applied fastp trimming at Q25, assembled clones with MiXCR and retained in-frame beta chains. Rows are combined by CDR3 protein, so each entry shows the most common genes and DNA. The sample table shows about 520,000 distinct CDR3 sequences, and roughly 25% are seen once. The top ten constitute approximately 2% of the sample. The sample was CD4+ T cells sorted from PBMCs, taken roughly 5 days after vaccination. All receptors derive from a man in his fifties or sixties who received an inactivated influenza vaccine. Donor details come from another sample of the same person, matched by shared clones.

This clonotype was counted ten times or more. This CDR3 is CASSLRGDTEAFF. The CDR3 bases are TGTGCCAGCAGTTTGCGGGGGGACACTGAAGCTTTCTTT. The V call is TRBV12-3 or TRBV12-4, the J call TRBJ1-1; TRBD1 might be the D (5 bases). The V gene lost 3 bases and the J gene lost 3 bases, with 8 bases spanning the gap. The CDR3 sequence is 13 residues long.

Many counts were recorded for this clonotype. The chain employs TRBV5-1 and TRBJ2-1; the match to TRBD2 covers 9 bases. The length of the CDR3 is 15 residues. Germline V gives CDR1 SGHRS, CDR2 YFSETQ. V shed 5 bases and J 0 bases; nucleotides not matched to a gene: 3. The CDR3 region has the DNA TGCGCCAGCAGGCCAGCGGGAGGCTCCTACAATGAGCAGTTCTTC. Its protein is CASRPAGGSYNEQFF.

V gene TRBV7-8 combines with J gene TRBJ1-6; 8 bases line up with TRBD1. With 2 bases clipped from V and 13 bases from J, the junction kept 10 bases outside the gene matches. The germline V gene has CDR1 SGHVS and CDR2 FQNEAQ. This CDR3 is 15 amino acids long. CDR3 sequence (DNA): TGTGCCAGCAGCTTACAAACAGGGGGAGGGTCCCCCCTCCACTTT. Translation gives CASSLQTGGGSPLHF. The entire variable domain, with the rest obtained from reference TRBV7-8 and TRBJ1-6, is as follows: GAGVSQSPRYKVAKRGQDVALRCDPISGHVSLFWYQQALGQGPEFLTYFQNEAQLDKSGLPSDRFFAERPEGSVSTLKIQRTQQEDSAVYLCASSLQTGGGSPLHFGNGTRLTVT.

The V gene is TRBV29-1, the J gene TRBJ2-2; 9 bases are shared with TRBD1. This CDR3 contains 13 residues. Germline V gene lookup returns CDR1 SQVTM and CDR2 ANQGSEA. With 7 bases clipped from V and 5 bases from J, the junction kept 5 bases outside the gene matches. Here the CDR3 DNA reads TGCAGCGCGGGACAGGGAGTAACCGGGGAGCTGTTTTTT. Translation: CSAGQGVTGELFF.

The CDR3 reads CSARDGAGTSPLHF. The DNA of the CDR3 is TGCAGTGCTAGAGATGGTGCAGGGACATCACCCCTCCACTTT. The gene calls are TRBV20-1 and TRBJ1-6, with D perhaps TRBD1 (6 bases). CDR3 length: 14 amino acids. Germline V gives CDR1 DFQATT, CDR2 SNEGSKA (reference sequence). The ends were cut back, 0 bases at V and 10 bases at J, with 13 bases in the middle.

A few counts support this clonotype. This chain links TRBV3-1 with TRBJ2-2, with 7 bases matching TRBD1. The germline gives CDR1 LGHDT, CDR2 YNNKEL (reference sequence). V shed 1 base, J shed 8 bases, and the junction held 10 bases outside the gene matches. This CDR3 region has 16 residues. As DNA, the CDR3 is TGTGCCAGCAGCCAAGGGGGGACAGAATTATTAGGGGAGCTGTTTTTT. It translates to CASSQGGTELLGELFF.

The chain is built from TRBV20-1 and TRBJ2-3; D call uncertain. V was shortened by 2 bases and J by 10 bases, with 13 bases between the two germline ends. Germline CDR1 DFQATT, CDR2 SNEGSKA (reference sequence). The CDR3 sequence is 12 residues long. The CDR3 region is CSARSSRGPQYF. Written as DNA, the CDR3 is TGCAGTGCTAGAAGTTCGCGTGGTCCGCAGTATTTT.

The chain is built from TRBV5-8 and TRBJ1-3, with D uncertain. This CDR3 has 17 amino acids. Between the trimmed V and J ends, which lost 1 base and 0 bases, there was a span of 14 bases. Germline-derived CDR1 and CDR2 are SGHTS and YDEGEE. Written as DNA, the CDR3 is TGTGCCAGCAGCTTGAGCGGCAGCGGAGTCTCTGGAAACACCATATATTTT. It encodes CASSLSGSGVSGNTIYF.

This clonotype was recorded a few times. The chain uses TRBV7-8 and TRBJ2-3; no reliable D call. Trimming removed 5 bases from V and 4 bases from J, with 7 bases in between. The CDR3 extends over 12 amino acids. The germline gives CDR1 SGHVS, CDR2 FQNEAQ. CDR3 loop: CASSPVPDTQYF. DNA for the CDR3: TGTGCCAGCAGCCCCGTTCCAGATACGCAGTATTTT.

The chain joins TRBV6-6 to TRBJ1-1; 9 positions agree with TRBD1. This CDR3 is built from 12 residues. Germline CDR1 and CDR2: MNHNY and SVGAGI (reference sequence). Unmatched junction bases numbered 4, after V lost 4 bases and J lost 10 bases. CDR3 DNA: TGTGCCAGCAGTTCGGGACAGGGTTCAGCTTTCTTT. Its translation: CASSSGQGSAFF.

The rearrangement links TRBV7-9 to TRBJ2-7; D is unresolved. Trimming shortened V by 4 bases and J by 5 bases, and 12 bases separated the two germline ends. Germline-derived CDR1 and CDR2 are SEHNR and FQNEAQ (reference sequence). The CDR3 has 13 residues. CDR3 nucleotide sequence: TGTGCCAGCAGCTCCCTCGGCCTTAACGAGCAGTACTTC. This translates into CASSSLGLNEQYF.

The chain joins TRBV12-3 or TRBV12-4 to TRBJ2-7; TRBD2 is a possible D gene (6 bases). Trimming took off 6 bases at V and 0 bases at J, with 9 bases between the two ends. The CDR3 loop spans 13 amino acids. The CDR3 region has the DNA TGTGCCAGCAGGGGACTTGACTCCTACGAGCAGTACTTC. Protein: CASRGLDSYEQYF.

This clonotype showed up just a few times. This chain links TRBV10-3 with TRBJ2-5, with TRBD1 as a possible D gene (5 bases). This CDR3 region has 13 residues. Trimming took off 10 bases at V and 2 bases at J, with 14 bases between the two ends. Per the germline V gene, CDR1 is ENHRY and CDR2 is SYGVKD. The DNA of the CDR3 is TGTGCCACCAGGGTGGGGCAGCAAGAGACCCAGTACTTC. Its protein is CATRVGQQETQYF.

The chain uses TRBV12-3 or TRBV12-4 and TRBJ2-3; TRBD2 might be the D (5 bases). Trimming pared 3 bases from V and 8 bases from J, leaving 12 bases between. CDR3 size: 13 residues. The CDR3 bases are TGTGCCAGCAGTTTGGCGGCCGGAGGTACGCAGTATTTT. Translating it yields CASSLAAGGTQYF.